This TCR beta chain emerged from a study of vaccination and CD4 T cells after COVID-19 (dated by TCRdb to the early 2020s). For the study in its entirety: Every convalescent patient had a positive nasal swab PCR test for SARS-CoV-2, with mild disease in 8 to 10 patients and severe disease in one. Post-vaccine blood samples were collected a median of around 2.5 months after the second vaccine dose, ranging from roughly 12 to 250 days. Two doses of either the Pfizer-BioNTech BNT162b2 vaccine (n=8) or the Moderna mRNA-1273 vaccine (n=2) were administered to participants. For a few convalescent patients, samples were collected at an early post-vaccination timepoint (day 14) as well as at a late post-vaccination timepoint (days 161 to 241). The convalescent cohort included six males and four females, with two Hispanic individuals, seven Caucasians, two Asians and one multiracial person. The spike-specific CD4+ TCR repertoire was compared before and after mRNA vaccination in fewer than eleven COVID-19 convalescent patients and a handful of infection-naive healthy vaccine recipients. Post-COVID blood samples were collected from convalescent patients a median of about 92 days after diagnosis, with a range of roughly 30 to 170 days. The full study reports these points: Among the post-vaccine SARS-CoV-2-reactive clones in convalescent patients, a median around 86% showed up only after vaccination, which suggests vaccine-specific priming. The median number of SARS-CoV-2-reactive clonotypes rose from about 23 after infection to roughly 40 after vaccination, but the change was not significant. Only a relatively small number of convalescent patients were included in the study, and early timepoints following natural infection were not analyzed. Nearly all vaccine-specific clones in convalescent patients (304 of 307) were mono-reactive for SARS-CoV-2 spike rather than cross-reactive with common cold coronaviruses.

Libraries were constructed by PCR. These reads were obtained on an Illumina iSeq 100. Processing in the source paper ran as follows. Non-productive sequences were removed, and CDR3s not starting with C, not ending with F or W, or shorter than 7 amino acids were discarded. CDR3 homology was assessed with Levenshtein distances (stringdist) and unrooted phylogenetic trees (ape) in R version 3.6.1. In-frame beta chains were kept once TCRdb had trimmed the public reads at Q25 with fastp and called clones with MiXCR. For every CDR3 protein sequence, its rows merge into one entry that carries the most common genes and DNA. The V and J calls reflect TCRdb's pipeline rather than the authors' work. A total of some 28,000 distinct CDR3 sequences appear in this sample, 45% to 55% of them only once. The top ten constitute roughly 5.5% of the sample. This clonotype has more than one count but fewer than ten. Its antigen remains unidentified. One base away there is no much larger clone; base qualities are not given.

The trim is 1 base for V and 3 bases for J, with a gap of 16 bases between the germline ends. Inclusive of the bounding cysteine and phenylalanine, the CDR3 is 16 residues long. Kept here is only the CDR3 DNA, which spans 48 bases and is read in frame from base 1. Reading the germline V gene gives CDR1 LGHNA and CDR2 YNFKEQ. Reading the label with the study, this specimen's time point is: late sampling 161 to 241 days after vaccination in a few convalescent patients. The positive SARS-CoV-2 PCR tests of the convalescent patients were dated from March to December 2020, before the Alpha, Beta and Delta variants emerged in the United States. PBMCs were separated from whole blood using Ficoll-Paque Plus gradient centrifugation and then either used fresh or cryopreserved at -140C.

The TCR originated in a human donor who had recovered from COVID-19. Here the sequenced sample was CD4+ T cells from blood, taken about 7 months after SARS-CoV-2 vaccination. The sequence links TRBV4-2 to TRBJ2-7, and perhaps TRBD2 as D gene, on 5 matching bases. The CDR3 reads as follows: CASSQVPAEPHYEQYF. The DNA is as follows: TGTGCCAGCAGCCAAGTTCCAGCGGAACCCCACTACGAGCAGTACTTC.